This record concerns one T cell receptor (beta chain) sequence. As yet, its antigen is unknown. This record belongs to a study of regulatory T cells in long-lasting Graves disease. Study conclusions and caveats: When disease was persistent, TRBV28, TRBJ1-2 and TRBJ2-5 were the favored segments.

Relying on iRepertoire HTBI primers and Arm-PCR of CDR3 regions, the team built TCR beta libraries. Using its own MiXCR run on the multiplex PCR reads, TCRdb lists one record per CDR3 protein. This sample has some 560,000 distinct CDR3 sequences, with roughly 16% found just once. Documented time point: newly diagnosed GD, antithyroid drugs for less than 3 months. TCR sequences were obtained from RNA taken from PBMCs. The CDR3 totals 14 residues. CDR1 is DFQATT and CDR2 is SNEGSKA in the germline V gene (reference sequence). Trimming took off 0 bases at V and 8 bases at J, with 14 bases between the two ends. The data also belong to a second study, concerning T cells in Graves' hyperthyroidism and ophthalmopathy.

The sequencing used peripheral blood mononuclear cells (PBMCs), collected at new diagnosis, from a patient treated with antithyroid drugs. The source is a woman aged 40 to 65 with Graves disease. The chain employs TRBV20-1 and TRBJ1-5; the D gene is possibly TRBD1 (6 bases). CDR3 amino acids: CSARDPGAGKPQHF. CDR3 coding DNA: TGCAGTGCTAGAGATCCGGGGGCAGGGAAGCCCCAGCATTTT.